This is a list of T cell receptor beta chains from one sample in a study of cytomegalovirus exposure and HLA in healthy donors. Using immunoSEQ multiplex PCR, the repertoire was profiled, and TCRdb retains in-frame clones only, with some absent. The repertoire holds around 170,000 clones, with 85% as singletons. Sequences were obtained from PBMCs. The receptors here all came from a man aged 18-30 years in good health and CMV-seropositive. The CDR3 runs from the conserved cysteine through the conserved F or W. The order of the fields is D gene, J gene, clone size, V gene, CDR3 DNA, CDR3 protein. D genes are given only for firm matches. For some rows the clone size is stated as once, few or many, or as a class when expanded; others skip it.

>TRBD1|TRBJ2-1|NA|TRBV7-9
TGTGCCAGCAGCTATACCCGGACAGGGGGCAATGAGCAGTTCTTC
CASSYTRTGGNEQFF
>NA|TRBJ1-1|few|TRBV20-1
TGCAGTGTCCATACGGCTGAAGCTTTCTTT
CSVHTAEAFF
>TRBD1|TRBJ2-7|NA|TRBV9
TGTGCCAGCAGCACTTGGACAGGGTCCGGCGAGCAGTACTTC
CASSTWTGSGEQYF
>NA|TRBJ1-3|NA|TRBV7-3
TGTGCCAGCAGCTTATGGACACGCTCTGGAAACACCATATATTTT
CASSLWTRSGNTIYF
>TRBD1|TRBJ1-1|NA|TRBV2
TGTGCCAGCCAAAAGGACAGGGGACTCCAGAACACTGAAGCTTTCTTT
CASQKDRGLQNTEAFF
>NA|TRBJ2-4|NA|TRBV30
TGTGCCTGGGAGGATGGAATGGCCAAAAACATTCAGTACTTC
CAWEDGMAKNIQYF
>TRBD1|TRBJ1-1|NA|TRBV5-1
TGCGCCAGCAGCCGGGACAGCTACATGAACACTGAAGCTTTCTTT
CASSRDSYMNTEAFF
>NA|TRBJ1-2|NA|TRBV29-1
TGCAGCGCCCAGGAGGCAGCAAACTATGGCTACACCTTC
CSAQEAANYGYTF
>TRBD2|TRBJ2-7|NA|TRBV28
TGTGCCAGCAGCTCCAGCGGGGGGGCCTATTACGAGCAGTACTTC
CASSSSGGAYYEQYF
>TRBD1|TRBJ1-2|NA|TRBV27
TGTGCCAGCAGTTTCGAGACAGGGGTCGGCTACACCTTC
CASSFETGVGYTF